This entry is about one T cell receptor (beta chain). Its antigen is currently unknown. These data are taken from a study of OX40 agonist ivuxolimab in advanced cancers. Regarding the study as a whole: Also present in some nonresponders was a low level of normalized T-cell clonal expansion.

Here immunoSEQ multiplex PCR was the method, and the copy in TCRdb shows in-frame clones only, minus some. The profile shows around 58,000 clones, 80% to 90% of them singletons. The V gene's germline CDR1 is SGHVS and CDR2 FQNEAQ. The junction had 10 bases not matched to a gene; V was cut back by 1 base and J by 4 bases. The CDR3 consists of 18 residues. This TCR was recovered from an adult with an advanced solid tumor such as melanoma, head and neck, liver or kidney cancer. This rearrangement joins TRBV7-8 to TRBJ2-5, with TRBD2 matching over 12 bases. Sample: CD4+ or CD8+ T cells sorted from blood, taken in a trial of the OX40 agonist ivuxolimab. In DNA, the CDR3 is TGTGCCAGCAGCTTAGTGGCTAGCGGGGGGGCCTTTCGAGAGACCCAGTACTTC. Amino acid sequence: CASSLVASGGAFRETQYF.